This entry lists 6 T cell receptor beta chains sequenced from one sample in a study of T cell repertoires in cytomegalovirus infection. TCRdb re-called the reads with MiXCR, one entry per CDR3 protein. Counted here are about 480,000 distinct CDR3 sequences, 25% to 35% occurring once; the ten biggest clones make up roughly a sixth. These TCRs are of unknown antigen specificity. Sequencing was performed on cultured PBMCs, taken from culture after CMV antigen stimulation. All receptors derive from a human donor in good health (CMV status not recorded). Some clones in this sample may be carry-over from other donors' samples.

At least ten counts were recorded for this clonotype. The chain has TRBV7-9 and TRBJ2-1, with 8 nucleotides matching TRBD2. CDR1 and CDR2 (germline): SEHNR, FQNEAQ (reference sequence). Trimming removed 3 bases from V and 6 bases from J; junction bases left unmatched: 10. The CDR3 is made up of 16 amino acids. The CDR3 here is CASSFRGRLAANEQFF. DNA of the CDR3: TGTGCCAGCAGCTTTCGCGGGAGGCTCGCCGCCAATGAGCAGTTCTTC.

This clonotype was seen a few times. The rearrangement joins TRBV7-2 to TRBJ2-3; 8 bases are shared with TRBD1. V shed 5 bases, J shed 3 bases, and the junction held 7 bases outside the gene matches. The germline CDR1 and CDR2 sequences are SGHTA and FQGNSA. This CDR3 comprises 15 residues. The CDR3 coding sequence is TGTGCCAGCAGCGGGCAGGGGGCGTTAACAGATACGCAGTATTTT. It encodes CASSGQGALTDTQYF.

CDR3 sequence: CATSRGPGGDFTDTQYF. CDR3 bases: TGTGCCACCAGCAGAGGCCCCGGGGGGGATTTTACAGATACGCAGTATTTT. This chain joins TRBV15 and TRBJ2-3; 8 bases line up with TRBD2. The CDR3 spans 17 residues. Germline loops: CDR1 LNHNV, CDR2 YYDKDF (reference sequence). V lost 1 base, J lost 3 bases, and 9 bases stayed unmatched.

The chain combines TRBV5-4 with TRBJ2-5, with 8 bases aligning to TRBD2. CDR3 length equals 15 residues. The V gene end was trimmed by 1 base and the J gene end by 3 bases; junction bases not matched to a gene: 5. Germline V CDR1 and CDR2: SGHNT, YYREEE (reference sequence). CDR3 sequence reads: CASSLSAGLEETQYF. The CDR3 DNA is TGTGCCAGCAGCTTGTCGGCGGGACTAGAAGAGACCCAGTACTTC.

The V gene is TRBV7-2, the J gene TRBJ1-5; 8 bases map to TRBD1. Germline loops: CDR1 SGHTA, CDR2 FQGNSA. V shed 5 bases, J shed 7 bases, and the junction held 7 bases outside the gene matches. The length of the CDR3 is 14 residues. CDR3: CASSPGQGWQPQHF. The CDR3 bases are TGTGCCAGCAGCCCCGGACAGGGCTGGCAGCCCCAGCATTTT.

This clonotype was found a few times. This chain joins TRBV11-2 and TRBJ2-5, with 9 bases identical to TRBD2. The CDR3 extends over 15 amino acids. Germline V gene lookup returns CDR1 SGHAT and CDR2 FQNNGV. The junction had 7 bases not matched to a gene; V was cut back by 3 bases and J by 5 bases. The CDR3, as DNA: TGTGCCAGCAGCTTTGGGGTAGCGGGAGCGGAGACCCAGTACTTC. The encoded protein is CASSFGVAGAETQYF. The full variable domain, in which reference TRBV11-2 and TRBJ2-5 provide the parts outside the CDR3, is EAGVAQSPRYKIIEKRQSVAFWCNPISGHATLYWYQQILGQGPKLLIQFQNNGVVDDSQLPKDRFSAERLKGVDSTLKIQPAKLEDSAVYLCASSFGVAGAETQYFGPGTRLLVL.